The table lists the clone carrying this T cell receptor (beta chain) with a few counts. The CDR3 loop spans 14 amino acids. Trimming took 4 bases from V and 2 from J; bases not matched to a gene: 2. The V gene's germline CDR1 is GTSNPN and CDR2 SVGIG (reference sequence). This sample is part of a study of blood T cell repertoires in COVID-19. Study context: COVID-19 samples, acute and convalescent, were from the United States, Italy and Spain.

The data were produced by immunoSEQ multiplex PCR, yet TCRdb's version contains in-frame clones alone and is incomplete. The table shows 150,000 to 200,000 clones, with around three quarters occurring only once. The TCR comes from a man between 65 and 79 years old with active or convalescent COVID-19. Source material: peripheral blood. The chain carries TRBV30 and TRBJ2-6; 7 nucleotides line up with TRBD1. DNA of the CDR3: TGTGCCTGGAAAACAGGGGCTGGGGCCAACGTCCTGACTTTC. Protein product: CAWKTGAGANVLTF.